This TCR beta chain was captured in a study of patients and donors after allogeneic stem cell transplantation. CDR3 length: 15 residues. Per the germline V gene, CDR1 is KGHSH and CDR2 is LQKENI. With 3 bases clipped from V and 4 bases from J, the junction kept 4 bases outside the gene matches. This clonotype was observed a handful of times. MiXCR, applied by TCRdb to the RT-PCR reads, yields one record per CDR3 protein. The sample has over 400,000 distinct CDR3 sequences, more than 15% seen once. The source of this sequence is a human donor who was either an allogeneic HSCT recipient or a stem cell or donor lymphocyte infusion donor (not recorded which). It is not recorded whose cells these are; they may come from a transplant donor. The sequencing sample was made of blood, either unsorted or a sorted T cell fraction (not recorded which). V gene TRBV18 combines with J gene TRBJ1-4; 8 bases align to TRBD1. The DNA for the CDR3 is TGTGCCAGCTCACCCAGACAGGGGATTAATGAAAAACTGTTTTTT. Translating it yields CASSPRQGINEKLFF.